Below are 24 T cell receptor beta chains sequenced from a single sample in a study of T cells in Graves' hyperthyroidism and ophthalmopathy. Amplified TCR beta CDR3 regions came from RNA transcripts. The TCR CDR3 first-round RT-PCR relied on the HTBI primer set. TCRdb reprocessed the multiplex PCR reads with MiXCR, giving one entry per CDR3 protein. The table lists more than 450,000 distinct CDR3 sequences, just under 20% of them singletons, with approximately 48% in the top ten. Source material: blood. The receptors were sampled from a man in his forties with Graves' ophthalmopathy.

The rearrangement links TRBV5-4 to TRBJ1-5; 9 bases match TRBD1. The CDR3 contains 14 residues. Germline V CDR1 and CDR2: SGHNT, YYREEE (reference sequence). Trimming removed 4 bases from V and 3 bases from J; junction bases left unmatched: 2. DNA for the CDR3: TGTGCCAGCAGCCGGACAGGGGACAATCAGCCCCAGCATTTT. It translates to CASSRTGDNQPQHF.

The chain uses TRBV7-2 and TRBJ2-1; 9 bases match TRBD2. The length of the CDR3 is 17 residues. Per the germline V gene, CDR1 is SGHTA and CDR2 is FQGNSA. Trimming removed 5 bases from V and 6 bases from J; junction bases left unmatched: 14. The CDR3 DNA follows: TGTGCCAGCAGCCAAGCTGCGGGGGGGGTGGCGGTCAATGAGCAGTTCTTC. Translation: CASSQAAGGVAVNEQFF.

This clonotype was seen repeatedly, ten times or more. This rearrangement joins TRBV13 to TRBJ1-2; D uncertain. This CDR3 contains 14 residues. Looked up from germline, CDR1 is PRHDT and CDR2 is FYEKMQ (reference sequence). Trimming took off 3 bases at V and 5 bases at J, with 13 bases between the two ends. The CDR3 sequence is CASSFSRMVYGYTF. The CDR3 nucleotides read TGTGCCAGCAGCTTCTCCCGCATGGTGTATGGCTACACCTTC.

This clonotype was picked up many times. This chain uses TRBV12-5 with TRBJ2-5; the D is unclear. In germline, CDR1 is LGHNT, CDR2 FRNRAP. Trimming left V 6 bases short and J 1 base short, with 15 bases between. This CDR3 region has 15 residues. The chain's CDR3 is CASGPADRAQETQYF. Here the CDR3 DNA reads TGTGCTAGTGGCCCCGCTGACCGGGCCCAAGAGACCCAGTACTTC.

This clonotype appeared a single time. The chain employs TRBV10-3 and TRBJ2-3; perhaps TRBD2 as D (5 bases). Trimming removed 2 bases at V and 3 bases at J, with 9 bases between. The CDR3 runs 14 residues. CDR1 is ENHRY, CDR2 SYGVKD, per germline. CDR3 nucleotide sequence: TGTGCCATCAGTGAGCGGGAACAGACAGATACGCAGTATTTT. Translation: CAISEREQTDTQYF.

This clonotype was seen more than once but under ten times. This rearrangement joins TRBV27 to TRBJ2-6; D unresolved. Trimming took off 4 bases at V and 0 bases at J, with 13 bases between the two ends. The CDR3 spans 17 residues. CDR1 is MNHEY, CDR2 SMNVEV, per germline (reference sequence). The CDR3 sequence is CASSSRTVSSGANVLTF. The DNA of the CDR3 is TGTGCCAGCAGTTCCCGTACAGTCTCCTCTGGGGCCAACGTCCTGACTTTC.

This clonotype was seen repeatedly, ten times or more. The V and J genes are TRBV12-3 or TRBV12-4 and TRBJ1-5; D gene ambiguous. The CDR3 has 15 residues. With 5 bases removed from V and 6 bases from J, the gap between germline ends came to 17 bases. Here the CDR3 DNA reads TGTGCCAGCAGTCCGACGGCAGCCGAGGCTCAGCCCCAGCATTTT. It codes for CASSPTAAEAQPQHF.

The rearrangement uses TRBV5-4 and TRBJ1-2; D is ambiguous. Trimming removed 0 bases from V and 4 bases from J, with 10 bases in between. CDR1 is SGHNT and CDR2 is YYREEE in the germline V gene (reference sequence). CDR3 length: 14 residues. CDR3 loop: CASSLGGSFYGYTF. The CDR3 nucleotides read TGTGCCAGCAGCTTGGGAGGGTCTTTCTATGGCTACACCTTC.

This clonotype was seen more than once but under ten times. DNA of the CDR3: TGCAGCGTTGTTCCCAGGAGCTCCTACAATGAGCAGTTCTTC. As protein: CSVVPRSSYNEQFF. The chain is built from TRBV29-1 and TRBJ2-1; D unclear. V lost 4 bases and J lost 0, with 10 bases in between. CDR3 size: 14 residues. Germline V gene data show CDR1 as SQVTM and CDR2 as ANQGSEA.

This clonotype turned up a few times. The rearrangement uses TRBV5-6 and TRBJ2-7, with a weak D call TRBD2 (5 bases). The CDR3 consists of 16 residues. Germline CDR1 reads SGHDT; CDR2 reads YYEEEE. V was trimmed by 6 bases and J by 4 bases, leaving 23 bases between them. For the CDR3, the DNA is TGTGCCAGCACCACGGTTCGCGGGTATGGTTCTTACGAGCAGTACTTC. Translating gives CASTTVRGYGSYEQYF.

This clonotype showed up just a few times. At one of its ends the junction is not consistent with the germline gene, which may arise from a read error. J is TRBJ1-1 and V is TRBV7-3, with 7 bases matching TRBD1. Germline values: CDR1 SGHTA, CDR2 FQGTGA. The CDR3 covers 15 residues. The CDR3 region has the DNA TGTGCTAGCAGCCCTCTACAGGGGATCGGCACTGAAGCTTTCTTT. Its translation: CASSPLQGIGTEAFF.

A remark on this clonotype: One junction end disagrees with the germline gene, perhaps due to a read error. The rearrangement links TRBV5-1 to TRBJ2-7, with D possibly TRBD2 on 5 matching bases. The length of the CDR3 is 15 residues. Germline CDR1 is SGHRS and CDR2 is YFSETQ. The CDR3: CANSPYSGLPCEQYF. The CDR3 region has the DNA TGCGCCAACAGCCCGTACTCCGGACTTCCCTGCGAGCAGTACTTC.

There are a few counts of this clonotype. The junction does not match germline at one end; this may be a read error. The chain links TRBV12-3 or TRBV12-4 to TRBJ2-7; D may match TRBD1 or TRBD2 (5 bases each). The CDR3 length is 14 residues. This CDR3 is CASSSGGALYGQYF. The CDR3 bases are TGTGCCAGCAGTTCTGGGGGAGCCTTATACGGGCAGTACTTC.

This chain joins TRBV30 and TRBJ1-1; D uncertain. V lost 4 bases, J lost 0 bases, and 9 bases lay in between. Germline V lookup: CDR1 GTSNPN, CDR2 SVGIG (reference sequence). The length of the CDR3 is 13 residues. CDR3 DNA sequence: TGTGCCTGGACCACCAGAGTGAACACTGAAGCTTTCTTT. Encoded protein: CAWTTRVNTEAFF.

The genes are TRBV7-8 and TRBJ1-2; D perhaps matches TRBD1 (6 bases). V was cut by 7 bases and J by 2 bases, with 11 bases left in between. Germline V gene sequence: CDR1 SGHVS, CDR2 FQNEAQ. The CDR3 runs to 13 residues. CDR3 amino acids: CASTATGNYGYTF. The DNA of the CDR3 is TGTGCCAGCACCGCTACAGGGAACTATGGCTACACCTTC.

The chain uses TRBV2 and TRBJ2-7; D gene unclear. Germline V gene lookup returns CDR1 SNHLY and CDR2 FYNNEI. The length of the CDR3 is 16 residues. V gave up 1 base and J gave up 0 bases, with 13 bases separating them. CDR3 in amino acids: CASSEDGQVGSYEQYF. In DNA form, the CDR3 reads TGTGCCAGCAGTGAAGACGGGCAGGTGGGCTCCTACGAGCAGTACTTC.

This clonotype came up many times. The chain has TRBV5-4 and TRBJ2-2; D may be TRBD2 (7 bases). Germline V gives CDR1 SGHNT, CDR2 YYREEE (reference sequence). The V and J ends lost 4 bases and 0 bases respectively, with 13 bases between them. This CDR3 spans 16 amino acids. The CDR3 nucleotides read TGTGCCAGCAGCCCGGGGGGCGGTACGAACACCGGGGAGCTGTTTTTT. Its protein product is CASSPGGGTNTGELFF. The full variable domain, in which reference TRBV5-4 and TRBJ2-2 provide the parts outside the CDR3, is ETGVTQSPTHLIKTRGQQVTLRCSSQSGHNTVSWYQQALGQGPQFIFQYYREEENGRGNFPPRFSGLQFPNYSSELNVNALELDDSALYLCASSPGGGTNTGELFFGEGSRLTVL.

J is TRBJ2-7 and V is TRBV30; a weak D match, TRBD2 (6 bases). Trimming took off 3 bases at V and 4 bases at J, with 13 bases between the two ends. Germline CDR1 and CDR2: GTSNPN and SVGIG (reference sequence). This CDR3 has 13 residues. In DNA, the CDR3 is TGTGCCTGGAGAACCCCCGGGGGATACGAGCAGTACTTC. Its translation is CAWRTPGGYEQYF.

The chain carries TRBV6-1 and TRBJ2-3; possible D gene TRBD1, 5 bases. The V gene's germline CDR1 is MNHNS and CDR2 SASEGT. V lost 7 bases and J lost 5, with 10 bases in between. The CDR3 covers 12 residues. The CDR3 nucleotides read TGTGCCAGCACCGGACATGGAGATACGCAGTATTTT. Translated: CASTGHGDTQYF.

The V call is TRBV2, the J call TRBJ2-2, with 9 bases that match TRBD2. V was clipped by 11 bases and J by 6 bases; unmatched bases: 10. There are 14 residues in the CDR3. The germline CDR1 and CDR2 sequences are SNHLY and FYNNEI. The CDR3 DNA is TGTGCCGCGGGTCGGGTAGCGGGAGCCGGGGAGCTGTTTTTT. Amino acid sequence: CAAGRVAGAGELFF.

This clonotype occurred a few times. The rearrangement links TRBV20-1 to TRBJ2-7, with 9 bases matching TRBD1. The V and J ends lost 5 bases and 5 bases, in that order; junction bases with no gene match: 4. CDR1 is DFQATT, CDR2 SNEGSKA, per germline (reference sequence). CDR3 size: 12 residues. The CDR3 region is CSAGTGYHEQYF. Here the CDR3 DNA reads TGCAGTGCTGGGACAGGGTACCACGAGCAGTACTTC.

This clonotype was recorded at least ten times. The J gene is TRBJ2-2, the V gene TRBV6-5; 11 bases agree with TRBD1. The V gene's germline CDR1 is MNHEY and CDR2 SVGAGI. The CDR3 runs 15 residues. The junction had 0 bases not matched to a gene; V was cut back by 2 bases and J by 4 bases. The CDR3 here is CASSYGTGGTGELFF. The CDR3 coding sequence is TGTGCCAGCAGTTACGGGACAGGGGGCACCGGGGAGCTGTTTTTT.

The genes are TRBV18 and TRBJ1-3; D is unresolved. V shed 5 bases and J shed 0 bases, with 5 bases lying between them. This CDR3 contains 13 residues. The germline V gene has CDR1 KGHSH and CDR2 LQKENI. This CDR3 reads CASSSTSGNTIYF. CDR3 in DNA: TGTGCCAGCTCATCGACCTCTGGAAACACCATATATTTT.

The table lists this clonotype with many counts. V is TRBV12-3 or TRBV12-4 and J is TRBJ1-1, with unresolved D. Trimming removed 7 bases from V and 4 bases from J, with 16 bases in between. There are 14 residues in the CDR3. This CDR3 is CASIPRRGSTEAFF. The CDR3 nucleotides read TGTGCCAGCATCCCTCGGAGAGGGAGCACTGAAGCTTTCTTT.